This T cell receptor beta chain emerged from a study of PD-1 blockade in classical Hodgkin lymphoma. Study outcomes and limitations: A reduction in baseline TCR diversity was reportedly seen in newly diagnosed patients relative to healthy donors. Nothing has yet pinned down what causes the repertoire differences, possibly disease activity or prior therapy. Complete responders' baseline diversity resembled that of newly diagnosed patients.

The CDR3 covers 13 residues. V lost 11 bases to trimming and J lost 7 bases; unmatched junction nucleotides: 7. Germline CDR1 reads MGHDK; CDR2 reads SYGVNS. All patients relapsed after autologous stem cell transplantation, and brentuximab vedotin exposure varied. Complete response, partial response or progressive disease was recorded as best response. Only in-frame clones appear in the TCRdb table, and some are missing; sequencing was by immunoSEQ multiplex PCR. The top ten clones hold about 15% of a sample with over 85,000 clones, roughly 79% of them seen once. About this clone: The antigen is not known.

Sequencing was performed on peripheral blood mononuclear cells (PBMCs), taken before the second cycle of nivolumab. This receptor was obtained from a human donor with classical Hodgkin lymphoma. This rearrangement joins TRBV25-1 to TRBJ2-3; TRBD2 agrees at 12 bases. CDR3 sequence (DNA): TGTGCCTCCGGGACTAGCGGGTCTTATACGCAGTATTTT. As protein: CASGTSGSYTQYF.